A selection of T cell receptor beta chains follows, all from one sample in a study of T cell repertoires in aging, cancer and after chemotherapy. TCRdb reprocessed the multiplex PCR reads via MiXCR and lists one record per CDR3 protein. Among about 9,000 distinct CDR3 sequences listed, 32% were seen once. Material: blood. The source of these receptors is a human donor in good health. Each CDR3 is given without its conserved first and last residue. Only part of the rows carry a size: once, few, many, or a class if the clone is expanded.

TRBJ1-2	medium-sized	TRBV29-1	SVVRAGANYGYT
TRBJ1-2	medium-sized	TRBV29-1	SVDSAGAVSYGYT
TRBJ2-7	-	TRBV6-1	ASSVQGAYEQY
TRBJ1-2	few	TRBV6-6	ASSYSSRDRGT
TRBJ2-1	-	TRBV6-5	AASNRGSGGVGEQF
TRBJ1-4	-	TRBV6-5	ASSYSNIGGEDEKLF
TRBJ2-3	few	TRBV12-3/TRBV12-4	ASSPGTGPTDTQY
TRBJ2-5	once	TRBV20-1	SAPFGVSSQETQY
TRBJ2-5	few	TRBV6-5	ASSYSGDRVVGDEETQY
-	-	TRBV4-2	ASSIGTGGSYEQY
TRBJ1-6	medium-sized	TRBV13	ASSLGGDNSPLH
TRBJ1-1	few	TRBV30	AWSSRGYTEAF
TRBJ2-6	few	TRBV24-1	ATSARPGQGAGANVLT
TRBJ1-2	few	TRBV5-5	ASSLEEGISYGYT
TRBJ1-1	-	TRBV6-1	ASSEQPLNTEAF
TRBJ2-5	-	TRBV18	ASSPGRERETQY
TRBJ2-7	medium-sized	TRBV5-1	ASSLDEGAYEQY
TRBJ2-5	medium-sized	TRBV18	ASSRTGSHGETQY
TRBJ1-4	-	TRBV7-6	ASNPGQGMSEKLF
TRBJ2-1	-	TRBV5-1	ASSLDPTGNEQF
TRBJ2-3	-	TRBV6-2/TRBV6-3	ASSYSTYDTQY
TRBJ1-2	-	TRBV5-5	ASSVLDSTPYGYT
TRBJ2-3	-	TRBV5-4	ASSTTASGGGTDTQY
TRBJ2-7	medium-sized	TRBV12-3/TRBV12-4	ASSLNQLDYEQY
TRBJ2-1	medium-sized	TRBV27	ASSSPYSVMGYDEQF
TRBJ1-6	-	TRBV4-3	ASSQAPMGGGATYNSPLH
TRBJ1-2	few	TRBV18	ASSPQELGDGYT
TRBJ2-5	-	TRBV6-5	ASSSGLAGGRVETQY
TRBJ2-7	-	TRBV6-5	ASSYNGRGWSYEQY
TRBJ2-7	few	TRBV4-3	ASSLAGTRYEQY
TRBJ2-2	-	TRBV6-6	TSSFANTGELF
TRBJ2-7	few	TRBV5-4	ASSLGAVYEQY
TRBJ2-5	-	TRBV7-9	ASSQGGETQY
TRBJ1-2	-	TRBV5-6	ASRPDRGDYGYT
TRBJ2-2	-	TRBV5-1	ASSWGTGGPGELF
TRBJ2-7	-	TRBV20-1	SAREQGPYEQY
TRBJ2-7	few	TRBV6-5	ASSYSSRVEQY
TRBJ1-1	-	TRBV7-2	ASSWGRANTEAF
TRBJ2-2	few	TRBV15	ATSLSLAGPGELF
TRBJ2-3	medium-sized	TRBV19	ASRTSPGDTQY
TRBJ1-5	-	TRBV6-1	ASSLRGDKGNQPQH
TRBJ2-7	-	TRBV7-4	ASSLEGGTGYQGQY
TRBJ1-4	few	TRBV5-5	ASSPGGGRTNEKLF
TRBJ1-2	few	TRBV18	ASSPDRRLPGYT
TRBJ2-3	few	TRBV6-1	ASSGLAGGPDTQY
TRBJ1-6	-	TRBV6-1	ASSLTGLDNSPLH
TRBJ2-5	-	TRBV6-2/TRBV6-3	ASSYPLTGTKETQY
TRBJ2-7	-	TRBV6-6	ASRTGTSGGRYEQY
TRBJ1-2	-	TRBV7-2	ASSLGGGAVYGYT
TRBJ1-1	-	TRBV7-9	ASSLGRDRNTEAF
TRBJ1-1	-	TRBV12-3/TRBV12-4	ASSYHQPGQAFGNTEAF
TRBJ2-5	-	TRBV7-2	ASSLAPRTGGGETQY
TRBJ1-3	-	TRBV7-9	ASRPPADSGNTIY
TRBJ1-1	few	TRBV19	ASSSGGTTEAF
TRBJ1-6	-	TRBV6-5	ASSKVSGGSNSPLH
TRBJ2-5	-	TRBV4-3	ASSRDFGGETQY
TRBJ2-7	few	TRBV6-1	ASSFPSGGYEQY
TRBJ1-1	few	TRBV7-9	ASSTSGDRGRAF
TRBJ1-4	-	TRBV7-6	ASSSGQGMRTNKKLF